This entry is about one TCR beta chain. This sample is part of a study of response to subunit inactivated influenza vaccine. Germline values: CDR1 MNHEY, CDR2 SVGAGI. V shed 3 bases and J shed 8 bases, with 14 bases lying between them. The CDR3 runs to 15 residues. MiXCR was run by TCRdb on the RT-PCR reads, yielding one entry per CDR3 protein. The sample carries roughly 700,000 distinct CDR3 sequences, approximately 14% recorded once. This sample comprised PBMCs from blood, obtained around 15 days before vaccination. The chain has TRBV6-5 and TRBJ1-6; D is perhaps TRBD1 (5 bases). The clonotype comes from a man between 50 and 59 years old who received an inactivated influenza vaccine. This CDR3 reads CASSYTDTGYSPLHF. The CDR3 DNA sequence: TGTGCCAGCAGTTATACGGACACGGGATATTCACCCCTCCACTTT.